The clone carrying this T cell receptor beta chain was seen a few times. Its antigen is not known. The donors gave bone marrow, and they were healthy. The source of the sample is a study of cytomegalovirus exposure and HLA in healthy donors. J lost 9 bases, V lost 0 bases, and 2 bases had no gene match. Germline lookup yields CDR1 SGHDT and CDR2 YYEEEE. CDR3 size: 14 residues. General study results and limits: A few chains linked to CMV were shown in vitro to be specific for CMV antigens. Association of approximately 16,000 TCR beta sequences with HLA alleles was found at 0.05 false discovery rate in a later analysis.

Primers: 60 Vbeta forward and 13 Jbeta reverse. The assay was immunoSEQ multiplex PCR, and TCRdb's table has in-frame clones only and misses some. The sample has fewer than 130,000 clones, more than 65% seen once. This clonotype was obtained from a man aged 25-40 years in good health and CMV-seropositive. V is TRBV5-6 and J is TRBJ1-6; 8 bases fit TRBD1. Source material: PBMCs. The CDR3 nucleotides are TGTGCCAGCAGCTTGGGACAGGGGACTTCACCCCTCCACTTT. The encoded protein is CASSLGQGTSPLHF. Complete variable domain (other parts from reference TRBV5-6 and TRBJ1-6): DAGVTQSPTHLIKTRGQQVTLRCSPKSGHDTVSWYQQALGQGPQFIFQYYEEEERQRGNFPDRFSGHQFPNYSSELNVNALLLGDSALYLCASSLGQGTSPLHFGNGTRLTVT.